The rows below give T cell receptor beta chains drawn from one sample of a study of PD-1 blockade in mismatch repair-deficient tumors. Here immunoSEQ multiplex PCR was the method, and the copy in TCRdb shows in-frame clones only, minus some. The sample yields tens of thousands of clones, around 88% seen once. The input for sequencing was peripheral blood, taken 52 weeks after starting pembrolizumab. The receptors derive from an adult with mismatch repair-deficient cancer. Each CDR3 is given with its conserved first and last residue. D genes are given only for firm matches. The size entry is marked missing in some rows and otherwise reads once, few, many or a size class.

>-|TRBV27|-|TRBJ2-1
CASSFGRNEQFF
TGTGCCAGCAGTTTCGGCAGAAATGAGCAGTTCTTC
>few|TRBV30|-|TRBJ2-7
CAWSLSYEQYF
TGTGCCTGGAGCTTGTCCTACGAGCAGTACTTC
>-|TRBV11-2|-|TRBJ2-3
CASSLDSLPTSTDTQYF
TGTGCCAGCAGCTTAGATAGTCTACCAACTAGCACAGATACGCAGTATTTT
>-|TRBV7-2|-|TRBJ1-2
CASSPAGYYGYTF
TGTGCCAGCAGCCCGGCGGGGTACTATGGCTACACCTTC
>-|TRBV11-3|TRBD2|TRBJ2-3
CASSLVAGGVPDTQYF
TGTGCCAGCAGCTTAGTAGCGGGAGGGGTCCCAGATACGCAGTATTTT
>-|TRBV7-2|TRBD1|TRBJ2-1
CASSPSSGTGVGNEQFF
TGTGCCAGCAGCCCAAGTAGTGGGACAGGGGTAGGGAATGAGCAGTTCTTC
>-|TRBV11-1|TRBD1|TRBJ2-1
CASSKGGQVINEQFF
TGTGCCAGCAGTAAGGGGGGACAGGTGATCAATGAGCAGTTCTTC
>once|TRBV27|-|TRBJ2-7
CASSQGFKYEQYF
TGTGCCAGCAGCCAGGGGTTCAAGTACGAGCAGTACTTC
>-|TRBV19|-|TRBJ1-2
CASKFGIRDNYGYTF
TGTGCCAGTAAATTTGGGATTCGTGATAACTATGGCTACACCTTC
>-|TRBV5-5|-|TRBJ2-7
CASSLDYEQYF
TGTGCCAGCAGCTTGGACTACGAGCAGTACTTC
>-|TRBV21-1|-|TRBJ1-5
CASFPAKDRPRSDQPQHF
TGTGCCAGCTTCCCCGCGAAAGACAGGCCTCGGTCGGATCAGCCCCAGCATTTT
>medium-sized|TRBV27|-|TRBJ2-2
CASSFTRAGELFF
TGTGCCAGCAGTTTCACTAGAGCCGGGGAGCTGTTTTTT
>-|TRBV19|-|TRBJ2-2
CASSIAGELLLTGTGELFF
TGTGCCAGTAGTATAGCAGGGGAGCTCCTCCTAACGGGCACCGGGGAGCTGTTTTTT
>-|TRBV9|TRBD1|TRBJ2-1
CASSGGQGNEQFF
TGTGCCAGCAGCGGAGGACAGGGCAATGAGCAGTTCTTC
>-|TRBV5-1|-|TRBJ2-7
CASSKEGGYYEQYF
TGCGCCAGCAGTAAGGAGGGCGGATACTACGAGCAGTACTTC
>-|TRBV7-9|-|TRBJ2-1
CASSLVFRGPRDNEQFF
TGTGCCAGCAGCTTAGTCTTTCGAGGGCCTCGGGACAATGAGCAGTTCTTC
>-|TRBV7-9|-|TRBJ2-7
CASSLRAADYEQYF
TGTGCCAGCAGCTTGCGCGCGGCGGACTACGAGCAGTACTTC
>-|TRBV10-1|-|TRBJ2-2
CASRSGLSTGELFF
TGCGCCAGCCGATCGGGGCTATCCACCGGGGAGCTGTTTTTT
>-|TRBV6-1|-|TRBJ2-2
CASSEFSYVSSGPGELFF
TGTGCCAGCAGTGAATTTTCTTACGTCTCTTCGGGCCCCGGGGAGCTGTTTTTT
>-|TRBV10-2|-|TRBJ2-7
CASSEDGSVYEQYF
TGTGCCAGCAGTGAAGACGGATCCGTTTACGAGCAGTACTTC
>once|TRBV13|TRBD1|TRBJ2-7
CASSTNDRGDEQYF
TGTGCCAGCAGCACCAATGACAGGGGGGACGAGCAGTACTTC
>-|TRBV11-1|TRBD1|TRBJ2-7
CASSSRVDRDYEQYF
TGTGCCAGCAGCTCGCGCGTGGACAGGGACTACGAGCAGTACTTC
>-|TRBV4-2|-|TRBJ2-7
CASSRRSVISSESYEQYF
TGTGCCAGCAGCCGGAGAAGTGTCATCAGCTCTGAATCCTACGAGCAGTACTTC
>-|TRBV30|-|TRBJ2-3
CAWSAGASTDTQYF
TGTGCCTGGAGTGCGGGTGCTAGCACAGATACGCAGTATTTT
>-|TRBV30|-|TRBJ1-3
CAWSVLRWAPRMGNTIYF
TGTGCCTGGAGTGTCCTCCGGTGGGCGCCCCGAATGGGAAACACCATATATTTT